This T cell receptor (beta chain) was sequenced during a study of blood T cell repertoires in COVID-19. Looking at the study overall: Spain, Italy and the United States supplied samples that represented acute and convalescent COVID-19. In each case, the material was cDNA or gDNA derived from T cells, B-cell-depleted T cells, or PBMCs.

Source study methods: Estimation of nucleated cell counts relied on the amplification of reference gene primers. Using immunoSEQ multiplex PCR, the repertoire was profiled, and TCRdb retains in-frame clones only, with some absent. D and trimming were read from the DNA, whereas the V and J calls and clone size are those reported in that table. This table has about 180,000 clones, about nine tenths appearing once. The CDR3 totals 14 residues. V lost 5 bases to trimming and J lost 7 bases; unmatched junction nucleotides: 6. CDR1 is LNHNV and CDR2 is YYDKDF in the germline V gene (reference sequence). This clone was seen a single time.

Sequenced: peripheral blood. The source is a man younger than 30 who had recovered from COVID-19. The V and J genes are TRBV15 and TRBJ2-7; 12 bases are shared with TRBD2. Written as DNA, the CDR3 is TGTGCCACCAGCGTAAGACTAGCGGGAGAAGAGCAGTACTTC. This encodes CATSVRLAGEEQYF.